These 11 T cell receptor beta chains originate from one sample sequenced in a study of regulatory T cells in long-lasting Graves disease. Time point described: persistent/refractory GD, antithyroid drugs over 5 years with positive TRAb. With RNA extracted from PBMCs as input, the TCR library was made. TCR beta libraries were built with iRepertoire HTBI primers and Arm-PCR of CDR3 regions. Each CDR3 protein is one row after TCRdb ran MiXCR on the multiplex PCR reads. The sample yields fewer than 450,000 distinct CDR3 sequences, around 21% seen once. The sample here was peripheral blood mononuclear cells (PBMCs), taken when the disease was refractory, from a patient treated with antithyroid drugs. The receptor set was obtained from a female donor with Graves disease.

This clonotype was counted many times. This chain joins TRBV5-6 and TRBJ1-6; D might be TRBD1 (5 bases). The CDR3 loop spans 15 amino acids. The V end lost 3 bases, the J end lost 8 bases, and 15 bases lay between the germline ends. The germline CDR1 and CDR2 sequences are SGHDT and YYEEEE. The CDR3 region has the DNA TGTGCCAGCAGCTCCATGCCAGGGTGGGATTCACCCCTCCACTTT. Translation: CASSSMPGWDSPLHF.

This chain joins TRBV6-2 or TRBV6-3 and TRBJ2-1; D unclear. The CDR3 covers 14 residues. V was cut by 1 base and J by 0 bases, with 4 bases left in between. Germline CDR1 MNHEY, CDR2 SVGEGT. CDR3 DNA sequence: TGTGCCAGCAGTTACTATGGCTCCTACAATGAGCAGTTCTTC. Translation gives CASSYYGSYNEQFF.

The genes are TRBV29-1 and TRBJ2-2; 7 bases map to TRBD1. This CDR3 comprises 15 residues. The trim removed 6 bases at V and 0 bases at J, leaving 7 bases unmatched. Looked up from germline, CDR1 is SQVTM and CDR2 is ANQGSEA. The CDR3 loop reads CSVGGYHANTGELFF. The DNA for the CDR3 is TGCAGCGTAGGGGGCTATCACGCGAACACCGGGGAGCTGTTTTTT.

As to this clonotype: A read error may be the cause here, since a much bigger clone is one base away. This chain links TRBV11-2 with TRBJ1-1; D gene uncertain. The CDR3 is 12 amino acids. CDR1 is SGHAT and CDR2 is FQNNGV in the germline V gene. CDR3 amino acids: CASSRNGVEALF. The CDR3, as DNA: TGTGCCAGCAGCCGAAATGGGGTTGAAGCTCTCTTT.

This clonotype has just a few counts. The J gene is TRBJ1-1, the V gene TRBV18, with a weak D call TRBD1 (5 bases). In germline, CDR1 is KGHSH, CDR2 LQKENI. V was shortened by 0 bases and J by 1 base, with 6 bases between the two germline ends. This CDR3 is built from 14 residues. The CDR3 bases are TGTGCCAGCTCACCACCGACAGAGAACACTGAAGCTTTCTTT. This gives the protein CASSPPTENTEAFF.

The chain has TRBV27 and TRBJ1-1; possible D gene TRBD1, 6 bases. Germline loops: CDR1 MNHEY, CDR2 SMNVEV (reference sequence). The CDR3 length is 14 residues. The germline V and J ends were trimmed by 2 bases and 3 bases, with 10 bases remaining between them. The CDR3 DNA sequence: TGTGCCAGCAGTTTAGGCAGGGGCCACACTGAAGCTTTCTTT. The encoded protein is CASSLGRGHTEAFF.

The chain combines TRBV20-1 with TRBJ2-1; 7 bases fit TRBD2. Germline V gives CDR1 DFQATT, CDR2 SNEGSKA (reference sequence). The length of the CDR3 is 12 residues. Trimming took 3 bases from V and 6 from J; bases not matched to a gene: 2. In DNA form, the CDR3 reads TGCAGTGCTAGCGGGAGGCGCAATGAGCAGTTCTTC. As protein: CSASGRRNEQFF.

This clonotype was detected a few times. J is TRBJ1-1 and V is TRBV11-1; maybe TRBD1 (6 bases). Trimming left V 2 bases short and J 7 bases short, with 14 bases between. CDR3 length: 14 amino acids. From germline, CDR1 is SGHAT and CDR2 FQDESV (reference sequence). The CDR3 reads CASSLTQGPIEAFF. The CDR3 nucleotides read TGTGCCAGCAGCTTAACTCAGGGGCCGATTGAAGCTTTCTTT.

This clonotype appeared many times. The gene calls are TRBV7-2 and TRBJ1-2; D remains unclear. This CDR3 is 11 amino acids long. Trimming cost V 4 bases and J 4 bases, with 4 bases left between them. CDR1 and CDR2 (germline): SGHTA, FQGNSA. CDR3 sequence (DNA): TGTGCCAGCAGCTCCTCCTATGGCTACACCTTC. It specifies CASSSSYGYTF.

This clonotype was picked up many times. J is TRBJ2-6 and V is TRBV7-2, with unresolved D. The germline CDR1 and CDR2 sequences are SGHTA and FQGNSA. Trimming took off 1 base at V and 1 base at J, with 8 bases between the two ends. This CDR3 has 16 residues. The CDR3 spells CASSLVGRSGANVLTF. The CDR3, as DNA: TGTGCCAGCAGCTTAGTAGGTCGTTCTGGGGCCAACGTCCTGACTTTC.

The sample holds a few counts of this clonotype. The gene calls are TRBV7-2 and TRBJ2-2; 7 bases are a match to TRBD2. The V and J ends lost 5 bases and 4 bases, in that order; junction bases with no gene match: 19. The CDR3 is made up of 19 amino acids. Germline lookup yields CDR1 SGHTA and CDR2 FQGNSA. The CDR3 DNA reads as TGTGCCAGCAGCCTCATTGGGACTACTAGAGCGGTGGGCACCGGGGAGCTGTTTTTT. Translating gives CASSLIGTTRAVGTGELFF.